This record looks at one T cell receptor (beta chain) sequence and its context. This record comes from a study of blood T cell repertoires in COVID-19. The overall study: Sources were T cells, B-cell-depleted T cells, or PBMCs; the material itself was cDNA or gDNA.

V was pared by 7 bases and J by 9 bases, with 13 bases between. Per the germline V gene, CDR1 is MNHEY and CDR2 is SMNVEV (reference sequence). The CDR3 totals 12 residues. Study processing details: Reference gene primer amplification gave nucleated cell count estimates. Measured with immunoSEQ multiplex PCR; TCRdb has only the in-frame clones, and not every one. V, J and clone size are those of that table, while D and trimming were read from the DNA. The data contain under 300,000 clones, 88% of them singletons. What was sequenced was peripheral blood. The V gene is TRBV27, the J gene TRBJ2-1, with a weak D call TRBD2 (6 bases). This receptor was identified in a woman aged 40 to 50 who had recovered from COVID-19. CDR3 protein: CASTSWGGEQFF. The DNA for the CDR3 is TGTGCCAGCACCTCATGGGGAGGTGAGCAGTTCTTC.